The next 5 T cell receptor beta chains were all read from a single sample in a study of cytomegalovirus exposure and HLA in healthy donors. With 60 Vbeta and 13 Jbeta primers, the PCR was carried out. Assay: immunoSEQ multiplex PCR; the TCRdb copy retains only in-frame clones and omits some. Here the sample spans about 120,000 clones, around three quarters being singletons. The source material was PBMCs. Source of these receptors: a woman under 30 in good health and CMV-seropositive.

The rearrangement links TRBV6-5 to TRBJ1-1; D remains unclear. CDR1 MNHEY and CDR2 SVGAGI come from the germline V gene. The CDR3 loop spans 13 amino acids. Trimming removed 2 bases from V and 1 base from J, with 5 bases in between. CDR3 sequence: CASSYPGNTEAFF. As DNA, the CDR3 is TGTGCCAGCAGTTACCCAGGGAACACTGAAGCTTTCTTT.

The chain employs TRBV7-9 and TRBJ2-7; 8 bases are shared with TRBD1. The CDR3 covers 15 residues. Trimming cost V 1 base and J 3 bases; bases outside gene matches: 5. The germline gives CDR1 SEHNR, CDR2 FQNEAQ (reference sequence). The DNA for the CDR3 is TGTGCCAGCAGCTTAGGACAGGGGAGGATCTACGAGCAGTACTTC. Encoded protein: CASSLGQGRIYEQYF.

The rearrangement uses TRBV7-3 and TRBJ1-6; no definite D call. This CDR3 contains 15 residues. CDR1 is SGHTA and CDR2 is FQGTGA in the germline V gene. The V gene lost 1 base and the J gene lost 0 bases, with 4 bases spanning the gap. CDR3 nucleotides: TGTGCCAGCAGCTTAAGTAGCTCCTATAATTCACCCCTCCACTTT. It codes for CASSLSSSYNSPLHF. Full variable domain (remainder filled in from reference TRBV7-3 and TRBJ1-6): GAGVSQTPSNKVTEKGKYVELRCDPISGHTALYWYRQSLGQGPEFLIYFQGTGAADDSGLPNDRFFAVRPEGSVSTLKIQRTERGDSAVYLCASSLSSSYNSPLHFGNGTRLTVT.

The chain is built from TRBV7-2 and TRBJ2-3; D remains ambiguous. Trimming took off 1 base at V and 2 bases at J, with 7 bases between the two ends. This CDR3 has 14 residues. Looked up from germline, CDR1 is SGHTA and CDR2 is FQGNSA. CDR3 DNA: TGTGCCAGCAGCTTAGTACGGTCCACAGATACGCAGTATTTT. It codes for CASSLVRSTDTQYF.

A few counts support this clone. This rearrangement joins TRBV19 to TRBJ1-1; TRBD1 matches 7 bases. Unmatched junction bases numbered 5, after V lost 8 bases and J lost 2 bases. Germline V gives CDR1 LNHDA, CDR2 SQIVND (reference sequence). The CDR3 runs to 13 residues. This CDR3 reads CASHRGVNTEAFF. CDR3 DNA sequence: TGTGCCAGTCACAGGGGCGTAAACACTGAAGCTTTCTTT.